What follows is one T cell receptor (beta chain) and its context. The antigen it recognizes is unknown. No base-level quality is on record; no much larger clone is a single base apart. The library was prepared using the immunoSEQ multiplex PCR assay. On the authors' methods: A statistical classification framework was built to diagnose cytomegalovirus status from the catalog of TCR beta chain sequences. TCRdb carries this immuneACCESS record with in-frame sequences only. Its versions omit some clonotypes, under half of them owing to an unresolved V gene in the studies checked, with the rest unexplained. That table is the source of V, J and clone size, and D and trimming were worked out from the DNA. For this sample there are approximately 190,000 clones; 65% to 90% appear just once. About an eighth of the sample belongs to the ten largest clones. The sample belongs to a study of cytomegalovirus exposure and HLA in healthy donors listed by TCRdb under 2017. Regarding the research as a whole: A later analysis indicated that the 90 to 150 validation repertoires were generated on the platform also employed for the 700 or so repertoires of the first cohort. The aim of the study was to test whether cataloging public T cell receptors could identify signatures of past pathogen exposure. Along with the roughly 710-subject first cohort, a separate validation cohort of over a hundred different subjects was used. To predict cytomegalovirus infection status, the study combined high-throughput TCR immunosequencing, statistical association of individual TCRs with disease status, and machine learning. Overall study outcomes, separate from this receptor: In vitro tests confirmed that three of the cytomegalovirus-associated TCR beta chains recognize cytomegalovirus antigens. All 120 or so repertoires were used to score co-occurrence in the validation cohort in a later analysis, because that analysis had no HLA typing for the cohort. The study listed around 160 TCR beta chains as associated with cytomegalovirus. Cytomegalovirus status was reported to be diagnosed by the classifier with high specificity and sensitivity in both the original and validation cohorts. The authors suggested that the approach could potentially be generalized to other disease states and immunological phenotypes. Subsequent analysis determined that TCRs grouped into clusters in the first cohort also showed a tendency toward co-occurrence across the roughly 110 validation repertoires, and roughly 94% of cluster scores exceeded 0. While some public TCRs were present in many individuals, most TCR sequences turned up only very rarely across donors.

Reading from cysteine to phenylalanine, the CDR3 counts 14 amino acids. Left in the record is the CDR3 DNA by itself, 42 bases read in frame from the first base. According to the germline V gene (reference sequence), CDR1 reads LNHDA and CDR2 reads SQIVND. Clipping removes 2 bases from V and 8 bases from J, with 4 as the unmatched junction base count. The donors were included in the validation cohort of some 110 subjects, a group kept apart from the approximately 700-subject first cohort. Material for sequencing was PBMCs. This TCR was sampled from a woman in her thirties in good health and CMV-seropositive. The chain is encoded by TRBV19 joined to TRBJ2-1; TRBD1 aligns with 9 central bases. The DNA is TGTGCCAGTAGTATAACAGGGGGCATGGATGAGCAGTTCTTC. The encoded protein is CASSITGGMDEQFF.